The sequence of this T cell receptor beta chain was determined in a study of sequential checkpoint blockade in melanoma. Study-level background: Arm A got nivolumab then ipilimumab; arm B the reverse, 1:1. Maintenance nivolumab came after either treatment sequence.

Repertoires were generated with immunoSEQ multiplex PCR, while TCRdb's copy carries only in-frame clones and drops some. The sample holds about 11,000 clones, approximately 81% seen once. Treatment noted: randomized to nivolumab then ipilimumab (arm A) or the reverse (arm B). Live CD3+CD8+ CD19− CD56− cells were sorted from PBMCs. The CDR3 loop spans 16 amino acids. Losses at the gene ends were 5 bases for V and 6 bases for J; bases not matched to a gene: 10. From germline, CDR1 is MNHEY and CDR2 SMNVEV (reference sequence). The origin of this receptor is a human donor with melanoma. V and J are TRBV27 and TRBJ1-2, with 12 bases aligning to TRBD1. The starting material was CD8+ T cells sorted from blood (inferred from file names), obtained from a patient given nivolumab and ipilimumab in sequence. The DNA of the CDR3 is TGTGCCAGCAGTACGACCCCGGGACAGGGGGCCAATGGCTACACCTTC. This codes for CASSTTPGQGANGYTF.